This T cell receptor (beta chain) was sequenced in a study of CD8 T cells in Susac syndrome. V dropped 11 bases and J dropped 5 bases, with 9 bases sitting between them. Germline CDR1 and CDR2: SEHNR and FQNEAQ (reference sequence). The CDR3 extends over 11 amino acids. Reverse transcription of roughly 0.5 to 1 ug RNA was performed with random hexamers. TCRdb re-derived calls from the immunoSEQ multiplex PCR reads in MiXCR, one entry per CDR3 protein. The profile shows approximately 110,000 distinct CDR3 sequences, about 92% of them singletons. Negative isolation was used for CD8+ and CD4+ T cells, and FACS enrichment was applied to TEMRA cells.

V usage is TRBV7-9 and J usage is TRBJ2-2, with a tentative D call TRBD1 (6 bases). This receptor was identified in a human donor with multiple sclerosis. The specimen was CD8+ T cells from PBMCs. The CDR3 region is CAGRGTGELFF. CDR3 nucleotide sequence: TGTGCCGGAAGGGGGACCGGGGAGCTGTTTTTT.